A single TCR beta chain is shown here with its context. What it binds is not known. The same CDR3 also results from other DNA sequences found in this sample. This specimen comes from a study of shared clonotypes between healthy human individuals. Across the study: The study drew on a couple of women and a few men aged 18 to 49 as donors.

Assay: immunoSEQ multiplex PCR; the TCRdb copy retains only in-frame clones and omits some. The sample has some 1.5 million clones, approximately 98% seen once. Per the germline V gene, CDR1 is KGHSH and CDR2 is LQKENI. The CDR3 sequence is 15 residues long. With 0 bases clipped from V and 10 bases from J, the junction kept 2 bases outside the gene matches. Study outcomes and limitations: Only blood underwent sampling, and tissue repertoires likely differ. Naive subsets, compared against memory subsets, generally had larger estimated richness values. Lower generation probabilities were found for non-shared clonotypes than for those shared by all four donors.

The V and J genes are TRBV18 and TRBJ2-1, with 14 bases lining up with TRBD2. This sequence originates from a man aged 25 to 40 in good health. Sequenced sample: naive CD4+ T cells sorted from blood. The subset was: CD45RA+ positively selected. Here the CDR3 reads CASSPPGLAGVEQFF. In nucleotides, the CDR3 is TGTGCCAGCTCACCACCGGGACTAGCGGGAGTAGAGCAGTTCTTC.